The 10 T cell receptor beta chains below were found in one sample sequenced in a study of control samples from healthy donors and cancer patients. The assay was immunoSEQ multiplex PCR, and TCRdb's table has in-frame clones only and misses some. The sample holds about 55,000 clones, approximately 94% seen once. Sample: blood. Receptors were obtained from a woman aged 18-29 years in good health.

CDR3 region: CASRGIRDEAFF. CDR3 coding DNA: TGTGCCAGCCGAGGAATTAGGGATGAAGCTTTCTTT. This sequence joins TRBV2 and TRBJ1-1; D not certain. Per the germline V gene, CDR1 is SNHLY and CDR2 is FYNNEI. V lost 8 bases and J 7 bases, leaving 14 bases between the germline ends. The CDR3 has 12 amino acids.

V gene TRBV19 combines with J gene TRBJ1-3; no firm D call. V lost 3 bases, J lost 3 bases, and 9 bases lay in between. CDR1 and CDR2 (germline): LNHDA, SQIVND (reference sequence). The CDR3 is made up of 14 amino acids. The CDR3 sequence is CASSMRPGGNTIYF. CDR3 nucleotides: TGTGCCAGTAGTATGCGCCCGGGTGGAAACACCATATATTTT.

V usage is TRBV12-5 and J usage is TRBJ2-1; D not certain. CDR3 size: 12 residues. The ends were cut back, 0 bases at V and 6 bases at J, with 3 bases in the middle. Germline V gene sequence: CDR1 LGHNT, CDR2 FRNRAP. In DNA form, the CDR3 reads TGTGCTAGTGGTTTGGTAATCAATGAGCAGTTCTTC. It is translated as CASGLVINEQFF.

The chain employs TRBV11-2 and TRBJ2-6; maybe TRBD1 (5 bases). CDR3 length: 18 amino acids. Germline CDR1 and CDR2: SGHAT and FQNNGV. V dropped 2 bases and J dropped 0 bases, with 14 bases sitting between them. CDR3: CASSLRAGSASGANVLTF. For the CDR3, the DNA is TGTGCCAGCAGCTTACGGGCAGGGTCTGCCTCTGGGGCCAACGTCCTGACTTTC.

The chain links TRBV6-6 to TRBJ1-3; possibly TRBD1 for D (6 bases). The CDR3 is 17 residues long. The V end was cut by 5 bases, the J end by 0 bases, with 17 bases between. CDR1 and CDR2 (germline): MNHNY, SVGAGI (reference sequence). The CDR3 DNA follows: TGTGCCAGCAGTCTTTCGGGACAAATTTTCTCTGGAAACACCATATATTTT. Translation: CASSLSGQIFSGNTIYF.

The chain uses TRBV10-3 and TRBJ1-5, with 8 bases that match TRBD1. With 6 bases clipped from V and 4 bases from J, the junction kept 5 bases outside the gene matches. Germline lookup yields CDR1 ENHRY and CDR2 SYGVKD. The CDR3 has 14 amino acids. In DNA form, the CDR3 reads TGTGCCATCAGCCAGGGGGCGCAGAATCAGCCCCAGCATTTT. This gives the protein CAISQGAQNQPQHF.

The chain recombines TRBV19 with TRBJ1-6; the D is unclear. CDR3 length equals 16 residues. Trimming shortened V by 6 bases and J by 0 bases, and 12 bases separated the two germline ends. Germline loops: CDR1 LNHDA, CDR2 SQIVND (reference sequence). CDR3 sequence reads: CASRSGESSYNSPLHF. CDR3 sequence (DNA): TGTGCCAGTAGATCTGGGGAGAGCTCCTATAATTCACCCCTCCACTTT.

The chain couples TRBV28 to TRBJ2-7, with TRBD1 identical over 10 bases. The junction had 10 bases not matched to a gene; V was cut back by 6 bases and J by 2 bases. The CDR3 covers 16 residues. Germline V gene sequence: CDR1 MDHEN, CDR2 SYDVKM. In nucleotides, the CDR3 is TGTGCCAGCAGCCCAGCTCCGGGACAGGGGACCTACGAGCAGTACTTC. Translating gives CASSPAPGQGTYEQYF.

This clone was seen more than once but under ten times. Compared with germline, one end of the junction differs, possibly owing to a read error. CDR3 nucleotide sequence: TGTGCCAGCAGTCAAGCGACAGGGCTGGTCTATGGCTACACCTTC. It is translated as CASSQATGLVYGYTF. The chain recombines TRBV6-1 with TRBJ1-2, with 7 bases fitting TRBD1. The germline V gene has CDR1 MNHNS and CDR2 SASEGT. There are 15 residues in the CDR3.

The rearrangement uses TRBV11-3 and TRBJ2-3; 12 nucleotides align to TRBD2. CDR3 length equals 16 residues. The trim removed 0 bases at V and 6 bases at J, leaving 4 bases unmatched. Germline V gene sequence: CDR1 SGHNT, CDR2 YENEEA. CDR3 region: CASSLELAGGGDTQYF. The CDR3 region has the DNA TGTGCCAGCAGCTTAGAACTAGCGGGGGGCGGGGATACGCAGTATTTT.